A single count supports the clone carrying this TCR beta chain. The antigen remains undetermined. The entry originates in a study of PD-1 blockade in classical Hodgkin lymphoma. Whole-study results and caveats: Researchers reported that CD4+ TCR diversity, though not CD8+, rose significantly by C4D1.

Some clones are missing from TCRdb's copy, which holds only in-frame ones; the method was immunoSEQ multiplex PCR. In the table there are about 97,000 clones, over 80% of which are singletons. CDR1 is SGHTA and CDR2 is FQGNSA in the germline V gene. V shed 5 bases and J shed 6 bases, with 13 bases lying between them. The CDR3 is 13 residues long. Relapses following autologous stem cell transplantation were seen in all patients, with brentuximab vedotin exposure varying. Specimen: peripheral blood mononuclear cells (PBMCs), collected at baseline. The TCR was taken from a human donor with classical Hodgkin lymphoma. The rearrangement joins TRBV7-2 to TRBJ1-2; no definite D call. CDR3 sequence (DNA): TGTGCCAGCAGCCAAACCACAGAGAATGGCTACACCTTC. Protein sequence: CASSQTTENGYTF.